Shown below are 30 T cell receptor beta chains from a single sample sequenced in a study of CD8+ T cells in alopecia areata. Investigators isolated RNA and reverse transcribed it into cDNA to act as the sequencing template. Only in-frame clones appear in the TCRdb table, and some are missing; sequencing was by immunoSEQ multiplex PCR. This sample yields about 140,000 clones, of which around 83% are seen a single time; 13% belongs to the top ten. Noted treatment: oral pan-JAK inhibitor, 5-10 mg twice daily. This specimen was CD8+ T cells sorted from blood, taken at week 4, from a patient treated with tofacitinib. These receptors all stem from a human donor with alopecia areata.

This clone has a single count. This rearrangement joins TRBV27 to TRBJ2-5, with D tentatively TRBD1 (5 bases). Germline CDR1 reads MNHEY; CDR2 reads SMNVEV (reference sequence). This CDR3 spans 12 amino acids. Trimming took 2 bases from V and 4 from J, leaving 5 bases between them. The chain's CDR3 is CASSLQGETQYF. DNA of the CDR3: TGTGCCAGCAGTTTACAGGGAGAGACCCAGTACTTC.

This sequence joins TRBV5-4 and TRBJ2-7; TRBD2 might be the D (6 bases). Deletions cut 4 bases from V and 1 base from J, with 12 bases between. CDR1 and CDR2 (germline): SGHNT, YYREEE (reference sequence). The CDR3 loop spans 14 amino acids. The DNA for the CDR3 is TGTGCCAGCAGCCTCGTCGGGGGTTCCTACGAGCAGTACTTC. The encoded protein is CASSLVGGSYEQYF.

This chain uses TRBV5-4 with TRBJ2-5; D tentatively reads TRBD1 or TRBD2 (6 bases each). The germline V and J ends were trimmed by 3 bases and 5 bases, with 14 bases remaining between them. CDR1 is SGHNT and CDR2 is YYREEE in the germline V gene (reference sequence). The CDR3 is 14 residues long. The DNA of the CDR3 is TGTGCCAGCAGCTCTGAAACAGGGAGGGAGACCCAGTACTTC. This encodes CASSSETGRETQYF.

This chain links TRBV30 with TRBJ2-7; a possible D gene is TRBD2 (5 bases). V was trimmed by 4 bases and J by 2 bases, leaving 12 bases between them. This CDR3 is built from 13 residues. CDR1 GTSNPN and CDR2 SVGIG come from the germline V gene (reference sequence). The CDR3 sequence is CAWKVGAAYEQYF. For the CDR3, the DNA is TGTGCCTGGAAGGTGGGAGCCGCCTACGAGCAGTACTTC.

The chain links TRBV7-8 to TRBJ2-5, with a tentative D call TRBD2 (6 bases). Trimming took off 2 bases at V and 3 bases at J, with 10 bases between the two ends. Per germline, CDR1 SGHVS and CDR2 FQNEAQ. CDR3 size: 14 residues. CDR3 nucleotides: TGTGCCAGCAGCTTAAACGGGGAGGAAGAGACCCAGTACTTC. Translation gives CASSLNGEEETQYF. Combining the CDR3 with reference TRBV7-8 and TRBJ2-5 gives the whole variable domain GAGVSQSPRYKVAKRGQDVALRCDPISGHVSLFWYQQALGQGPEFLTYFQNEAQLDKSGLPSDRFFAERPEGSVSTLKIQRTQQEDSAVYLCASSLNGEEETQYFGPGTRLLVL.

The CDR3 nucleotides are TGTGCCAGCAGTTTATCTCAGGGGGCCATCAATGAGCAGTTCTTC. Translated, it gives CASSLSQGAINEQFF. This chain joins TRBV27 and TRBJ2-1, with TRBD1 identical over 8 bases. This CDR3 is 15 amino acids long. With V trimmed by 0 bases and J by 6 bases, 4 bases remained unmatched. Germline CDR1 reads MNHEY; CDR2 reads SMNVEV (reference sequence).

The CDR3 region has the DNA TGTGCCAGCAGCCTTTACGGATCGGGGCAGGGTAGAAATGGCTACACCTTC. This translates into CASSLYGSGQGRNGYTF. The chain couples TRBV7-8 to TRBJ1-2; tentatively, D is TRBD1 (5 bases). The germline V and J ends were trimmed by 5 bases and 6 bases, with 25 bases remaining between them. This CDR3 has 17 amino acids. Germline lookup yields CDR1 SGHVS and CDR2 FQNEAQ.

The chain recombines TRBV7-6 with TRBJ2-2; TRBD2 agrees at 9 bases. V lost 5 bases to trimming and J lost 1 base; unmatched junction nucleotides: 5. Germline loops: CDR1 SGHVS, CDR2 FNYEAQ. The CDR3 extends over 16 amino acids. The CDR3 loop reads CASSLIAGENTGELFF. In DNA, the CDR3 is TGTGCCAGCAGCCTAATAGCGGGGGAGAACACCGGGGAGCTGTTTTTT.

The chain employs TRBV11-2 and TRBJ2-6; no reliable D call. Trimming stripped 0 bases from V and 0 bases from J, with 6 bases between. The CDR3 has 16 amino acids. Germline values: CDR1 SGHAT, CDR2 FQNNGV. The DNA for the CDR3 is TGTGCCAGCAGCTTAGAGTTCTTCTCTGGGGCCAACGTCCTGACTTTC. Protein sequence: CASSLEFFSGANVLTF. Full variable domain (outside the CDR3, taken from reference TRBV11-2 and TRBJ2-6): EAGVAQSPRYKIIEKRQSVAFWCNPISGHATLYWYQQILGQGPKLLIQFQNNGVVDDSQLPKDRFSAERLKGVDSTLKIQPAKLEDSAVYLCASSLEFFSGANVLTFGAGSRLTVL.

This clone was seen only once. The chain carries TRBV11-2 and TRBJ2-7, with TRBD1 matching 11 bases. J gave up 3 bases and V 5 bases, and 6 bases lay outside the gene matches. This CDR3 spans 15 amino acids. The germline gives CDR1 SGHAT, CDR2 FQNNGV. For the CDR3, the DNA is TGTGCCAGCAGCACTCCGGACAGGGGGCTCTACGAGCAGTACTTC. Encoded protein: CASSTPDRGLYEQYF.

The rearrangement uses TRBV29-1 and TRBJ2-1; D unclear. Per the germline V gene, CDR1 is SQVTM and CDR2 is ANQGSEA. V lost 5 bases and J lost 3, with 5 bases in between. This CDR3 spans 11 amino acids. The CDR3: CSVMIYNEQFF. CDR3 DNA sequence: TGCAGCGTTATGATCTACAATGAGCAGTTCTTC.

CDR3 DNA sequence: TGTGCCAGCAGCTTCGAAGGGGGGCCCCAGCATTTT. It encodes CASSFEGGPQHF. The V and J genes are TRBV7-8 and TRBJ1-5, with a possible D match to TRBD1 (6 bases). Per germline, CDR1 SGHVS and CDR2 FQNEAQ. Trimming removed 3 bases from V and 9 bases from J, with 9 bases in between. The CDR3 totals 12 residues.

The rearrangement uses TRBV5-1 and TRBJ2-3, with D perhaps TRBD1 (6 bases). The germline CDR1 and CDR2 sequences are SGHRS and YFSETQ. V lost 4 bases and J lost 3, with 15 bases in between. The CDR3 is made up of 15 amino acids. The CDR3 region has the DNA TGCGCCAGCAGCCCAGAAAACAGGGTGACAGATACGCAGTATTTT. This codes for CASSPENRVTDTQYF.

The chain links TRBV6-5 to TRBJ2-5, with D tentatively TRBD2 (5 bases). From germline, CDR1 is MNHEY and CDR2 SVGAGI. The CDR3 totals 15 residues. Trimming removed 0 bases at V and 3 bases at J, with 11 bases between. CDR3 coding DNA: TGTGCCAGCAGTTACTCGGCTACAGCGGAAGAGACCCAGTACTTC. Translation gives CASSYSATAEETQYF.

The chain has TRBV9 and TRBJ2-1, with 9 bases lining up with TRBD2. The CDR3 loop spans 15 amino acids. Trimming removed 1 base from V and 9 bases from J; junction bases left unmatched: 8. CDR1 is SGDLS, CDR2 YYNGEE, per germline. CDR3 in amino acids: CASSVYLAGSGEQFF. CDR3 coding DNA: TGTGCCAGCAGCGTATATCTAGCGGGATCGGGTGAGCAGTTCTTC.

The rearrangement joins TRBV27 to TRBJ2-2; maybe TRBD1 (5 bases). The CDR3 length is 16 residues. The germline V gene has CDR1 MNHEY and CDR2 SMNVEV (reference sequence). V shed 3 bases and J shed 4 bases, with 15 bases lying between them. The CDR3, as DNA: TGTGCCAGCAGTTTTTGGCCGGGTCAGGGCACCGGGGAGCTGTTTTTT. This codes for CASSFWPGQGTGELFF.

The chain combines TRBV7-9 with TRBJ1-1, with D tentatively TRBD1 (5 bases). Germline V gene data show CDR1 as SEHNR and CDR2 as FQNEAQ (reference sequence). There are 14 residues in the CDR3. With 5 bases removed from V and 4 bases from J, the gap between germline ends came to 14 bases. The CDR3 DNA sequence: TGTGCCAGCAGCCCTCCGGGACGTAGCACTGAAGCTTTCTTT. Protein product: CASSPPGRSTEAFF.

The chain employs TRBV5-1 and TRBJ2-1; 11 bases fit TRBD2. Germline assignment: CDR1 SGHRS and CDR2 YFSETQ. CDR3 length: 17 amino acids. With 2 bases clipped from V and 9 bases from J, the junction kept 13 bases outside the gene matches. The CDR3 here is CASSLILAGEPQGEQFF. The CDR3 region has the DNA TGCGCCAGCAGCTTAATACTAGCGGGGGAGCCCCAGGGTGAGCAGTTCTTC. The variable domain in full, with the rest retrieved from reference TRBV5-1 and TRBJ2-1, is KAGVTQTPRYLIKTRGQQVTLSCSPISGHRSVSWYQQTPGQGLQFLFEYFSETQRNKGNFPGRFSGRQFSNSRSEMNVSTLELGDSALYLCASSLILAGEPQGEQFFGPGTRLTVL.

The CDR3 is CASSLLDTGYGYTF. The CDR3 DNA sequence: TGTGCCAGCAGCTTACTCGATACAGGCTATGGCTACACCTTC. This rearrangement joins TRBV7-8 to TRBJ1-2; possibly TRBD1 for D (5 bases). The ends were cut back, 2 bases at V and 4 bases at J, with 11 bases in the middle. This CDR3 contains 14 residues. CDR1 is SGHVS and CDR2 is FQNEAQ in the germline V gene.

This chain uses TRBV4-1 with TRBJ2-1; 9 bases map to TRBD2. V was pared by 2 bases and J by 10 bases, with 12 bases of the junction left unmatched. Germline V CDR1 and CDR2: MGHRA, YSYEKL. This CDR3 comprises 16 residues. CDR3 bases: TGCGCCAGCAGCCAATACGCGCGGGAGGGCGAAGGCGAGCAGTTCTTC. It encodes CASSQYAREGEGEQFF.

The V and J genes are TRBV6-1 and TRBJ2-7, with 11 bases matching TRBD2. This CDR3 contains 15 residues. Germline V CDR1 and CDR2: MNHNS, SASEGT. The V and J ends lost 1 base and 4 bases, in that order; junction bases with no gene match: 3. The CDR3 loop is CASSEGLAGGYEQYF. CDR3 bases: TGTGCCAGCAGTGAAGGGCTAGCGGGGGGTTACGAGCAGTACTTC.

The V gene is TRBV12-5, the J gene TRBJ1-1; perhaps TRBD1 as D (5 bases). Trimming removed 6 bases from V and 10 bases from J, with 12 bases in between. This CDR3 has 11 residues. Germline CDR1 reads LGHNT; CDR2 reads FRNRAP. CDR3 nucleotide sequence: TGTGCTAGTGGACCAGGGTTCGCAGCTTTCTTT. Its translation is CASGPGFAAFF.

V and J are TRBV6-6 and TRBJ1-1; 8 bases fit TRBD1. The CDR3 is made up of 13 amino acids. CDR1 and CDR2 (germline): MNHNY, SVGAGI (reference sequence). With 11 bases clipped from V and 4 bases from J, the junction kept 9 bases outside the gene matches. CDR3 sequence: CAGRPGTGTEAFF. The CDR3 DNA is TGTGCCGGAAGGCCCGGGACAGGCACTGAAGCTTTCTTT.

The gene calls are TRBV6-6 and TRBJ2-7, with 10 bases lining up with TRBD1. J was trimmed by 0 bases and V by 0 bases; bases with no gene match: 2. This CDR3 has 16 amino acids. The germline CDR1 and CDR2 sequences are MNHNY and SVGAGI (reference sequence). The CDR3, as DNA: TGTGCCAGCAGTTACTCGAGGGACAGGGGCTCCTACGAGCAGTACTTC. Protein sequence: CASSYSRDRGSYEQYF.

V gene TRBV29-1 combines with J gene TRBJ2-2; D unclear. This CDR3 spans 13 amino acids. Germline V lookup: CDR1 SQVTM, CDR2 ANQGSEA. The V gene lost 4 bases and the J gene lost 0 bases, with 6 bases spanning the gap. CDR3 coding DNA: TGCAGCGTTGGATACGCGAACACCGGGGAGCTGTTTTTT. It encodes CSVGYANTGELFF.

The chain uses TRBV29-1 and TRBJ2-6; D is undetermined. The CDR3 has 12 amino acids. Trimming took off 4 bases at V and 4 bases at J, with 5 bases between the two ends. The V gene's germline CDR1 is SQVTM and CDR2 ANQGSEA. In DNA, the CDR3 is TGCAGCGTTGTATCCGGGGCCAACGTCCTGACTTTC. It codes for CSVVSGANVLTF.

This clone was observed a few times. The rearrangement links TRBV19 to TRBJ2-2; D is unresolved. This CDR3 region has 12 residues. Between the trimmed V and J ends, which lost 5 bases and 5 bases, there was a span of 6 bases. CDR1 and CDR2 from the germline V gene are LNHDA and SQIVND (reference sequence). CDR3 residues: CASSPGTGELFF. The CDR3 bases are TGTGCCAGTAGTCCGGGTACCGGGGAGCTGTTTTTT.

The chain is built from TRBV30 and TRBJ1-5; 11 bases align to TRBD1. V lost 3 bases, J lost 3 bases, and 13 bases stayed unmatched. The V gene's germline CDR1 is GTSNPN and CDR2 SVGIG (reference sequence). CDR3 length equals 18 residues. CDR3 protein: CAWSPGDRGFRNNQPQHF. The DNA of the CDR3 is TGTGCCTGGAGCCCCGGGGACAGGGGGTTCAGGAACAATCAGCCCCAGCATTTT.

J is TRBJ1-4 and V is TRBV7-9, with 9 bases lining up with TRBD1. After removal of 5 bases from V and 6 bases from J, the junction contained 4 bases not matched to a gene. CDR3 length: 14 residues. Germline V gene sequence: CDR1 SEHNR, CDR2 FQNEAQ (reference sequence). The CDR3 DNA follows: TGTGCCAGCAGCCCCCGGACAGGGGATGAAAAACTGTTTTTT. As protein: CASSPRTGDEKLFF.

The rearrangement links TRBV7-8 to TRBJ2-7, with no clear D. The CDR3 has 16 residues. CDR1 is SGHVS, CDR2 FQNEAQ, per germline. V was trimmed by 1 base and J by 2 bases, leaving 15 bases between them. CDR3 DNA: TGTGCCAGCAGCTTAGACGTCGCGGCAGCAACCTACGAGCAGTACTTC. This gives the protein CASSLDVAAATYEQYF.